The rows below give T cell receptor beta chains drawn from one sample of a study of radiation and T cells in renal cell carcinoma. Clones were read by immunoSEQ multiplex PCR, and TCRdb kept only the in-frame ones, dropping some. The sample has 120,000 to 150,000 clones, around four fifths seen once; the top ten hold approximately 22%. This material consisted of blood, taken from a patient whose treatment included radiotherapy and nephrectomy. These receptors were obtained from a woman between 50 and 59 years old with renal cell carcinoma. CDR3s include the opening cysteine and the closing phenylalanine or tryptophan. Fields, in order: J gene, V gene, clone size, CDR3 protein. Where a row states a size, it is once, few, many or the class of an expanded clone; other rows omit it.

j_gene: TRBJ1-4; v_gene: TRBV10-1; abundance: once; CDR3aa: CASSPGGGEKLFF
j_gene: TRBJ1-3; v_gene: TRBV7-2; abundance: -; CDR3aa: CASSLPGALTIYF
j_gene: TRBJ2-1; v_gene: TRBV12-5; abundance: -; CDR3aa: CASGLTFGAGESSYNEQFF
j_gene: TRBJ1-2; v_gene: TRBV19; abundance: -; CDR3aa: CASRPQGVGYGYTF
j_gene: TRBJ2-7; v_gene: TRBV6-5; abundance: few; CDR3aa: CASSKPGQGAGEQYF
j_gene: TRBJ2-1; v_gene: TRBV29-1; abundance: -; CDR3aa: CSVEEVIRQDFGEQFF
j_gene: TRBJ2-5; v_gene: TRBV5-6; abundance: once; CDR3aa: CASSFGAQETQYF
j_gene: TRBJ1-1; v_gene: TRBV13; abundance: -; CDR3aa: CASSLEGAALEAFF
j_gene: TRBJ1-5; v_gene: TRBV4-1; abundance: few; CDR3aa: CASSQDGGFGNQPQHF
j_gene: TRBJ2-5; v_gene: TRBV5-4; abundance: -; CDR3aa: CASSLGLAQETQYF
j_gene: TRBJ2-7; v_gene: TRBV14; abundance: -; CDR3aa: CASSSSGTLGEQYF
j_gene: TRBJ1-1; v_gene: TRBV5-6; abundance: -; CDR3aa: CASSLGGSTEAFF
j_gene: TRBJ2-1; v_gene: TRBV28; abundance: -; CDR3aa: CASSLYGTSGDNEQFF
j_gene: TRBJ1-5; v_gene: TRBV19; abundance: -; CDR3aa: CASSSQGLGPQHF
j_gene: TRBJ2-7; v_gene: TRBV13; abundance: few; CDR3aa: CASSLAASPYEQYF
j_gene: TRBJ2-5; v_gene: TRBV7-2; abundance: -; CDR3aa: CASSLVRGGLETQYF
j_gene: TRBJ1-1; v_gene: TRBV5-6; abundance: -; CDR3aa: CASSLGLGGTEAFF
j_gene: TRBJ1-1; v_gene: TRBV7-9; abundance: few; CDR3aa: CASSLGRGNPEAFF
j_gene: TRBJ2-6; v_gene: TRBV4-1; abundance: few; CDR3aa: CASSQDYVRANVLTF
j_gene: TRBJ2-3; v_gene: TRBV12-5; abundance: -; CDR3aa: CASGPGPGSQYF
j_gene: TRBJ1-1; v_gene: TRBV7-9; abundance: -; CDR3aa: CASSLLMLNSGNTEAFF
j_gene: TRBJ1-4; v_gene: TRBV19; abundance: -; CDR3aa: CASGSTGTNEKLFF
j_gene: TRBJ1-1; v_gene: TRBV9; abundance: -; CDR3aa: CASSAYGDTEAFF
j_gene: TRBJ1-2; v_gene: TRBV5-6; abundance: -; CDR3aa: CASSLAENRGIFSGYTF
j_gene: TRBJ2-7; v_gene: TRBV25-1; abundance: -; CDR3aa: CASSDPRRDYYEQYF
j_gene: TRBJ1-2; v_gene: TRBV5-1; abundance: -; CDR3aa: CASGGDLGGYTF
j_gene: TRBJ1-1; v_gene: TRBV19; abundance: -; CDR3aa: CASSIVAVMNTEAFF
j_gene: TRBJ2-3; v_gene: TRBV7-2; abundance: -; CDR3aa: CASSSDLNTQYF
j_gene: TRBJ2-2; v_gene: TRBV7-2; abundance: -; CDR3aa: CASSLSGQANTGELFF
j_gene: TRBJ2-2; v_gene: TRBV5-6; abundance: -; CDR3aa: CASSPREGKFGELFF
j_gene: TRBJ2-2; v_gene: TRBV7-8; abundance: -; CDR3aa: CASSQGWDRTNTGELFF
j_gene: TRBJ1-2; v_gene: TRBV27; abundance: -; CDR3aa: CASSRRDFYGYTF
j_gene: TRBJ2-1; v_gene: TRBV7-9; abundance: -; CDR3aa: CASSHDSGTGAYNEQFF
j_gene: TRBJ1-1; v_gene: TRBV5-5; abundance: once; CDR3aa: CASSRQGNTEAFF
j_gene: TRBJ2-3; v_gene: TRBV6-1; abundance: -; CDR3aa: CASSERTQDTQYF
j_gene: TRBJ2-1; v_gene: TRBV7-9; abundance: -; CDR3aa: CASTRDRGGGSIF
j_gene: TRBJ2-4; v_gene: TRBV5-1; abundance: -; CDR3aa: CASSLIAGGLLNIQYF
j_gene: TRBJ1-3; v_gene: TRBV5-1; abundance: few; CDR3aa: CASSSDNSGNTIYF
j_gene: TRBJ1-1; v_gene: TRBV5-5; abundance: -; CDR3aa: CASSFRLREVTEAFF
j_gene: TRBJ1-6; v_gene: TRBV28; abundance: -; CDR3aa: CASIRSTGSGNSPLHF
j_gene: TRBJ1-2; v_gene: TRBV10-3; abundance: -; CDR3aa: CAIRGRGYGYTF
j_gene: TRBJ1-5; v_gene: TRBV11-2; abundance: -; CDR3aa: CASSADSNQPQHF
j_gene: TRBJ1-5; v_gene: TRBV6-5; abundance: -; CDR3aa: CASSSGALRSQPQHF
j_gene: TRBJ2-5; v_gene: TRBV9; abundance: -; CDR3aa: CASSVAEGAGETQYF
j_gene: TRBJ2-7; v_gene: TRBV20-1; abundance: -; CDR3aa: CSGWRAYEQYF
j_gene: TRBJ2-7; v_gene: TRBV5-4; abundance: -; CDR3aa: CASSFGATGSVREQYF
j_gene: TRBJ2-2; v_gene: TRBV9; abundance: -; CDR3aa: CASSVVTVGELFF
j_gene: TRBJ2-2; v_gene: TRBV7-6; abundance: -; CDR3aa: CASSPTDTGELFF
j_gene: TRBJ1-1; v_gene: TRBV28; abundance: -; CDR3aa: CASSYRGPAFF
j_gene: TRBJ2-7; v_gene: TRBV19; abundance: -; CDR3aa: CASRFSQGAGEQYF
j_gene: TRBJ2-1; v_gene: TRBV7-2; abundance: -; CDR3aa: CASSFGQMNNEQFF
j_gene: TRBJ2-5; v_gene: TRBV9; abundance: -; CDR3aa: CASSVGGGLQETQYF
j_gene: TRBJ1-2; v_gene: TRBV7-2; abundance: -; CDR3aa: CASSLVRGQDGYTF
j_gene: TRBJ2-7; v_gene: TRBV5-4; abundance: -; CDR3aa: CASSPPGFTNSGDEQYF
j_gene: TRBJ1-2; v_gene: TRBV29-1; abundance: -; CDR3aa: CSGGQPGTNYGYTF